The entry below gives a single T cell receptor (beta chain) sequence along with its context. Its antigen is unknown. This CDR3 spans 13 amino acids. Trimming took off 0 bases at V and 5 bases at J, with 9 bases between the two ends. Germline V gene sequence: CDR1 SGHRS, CDR2 YFSETQ. The sample belongs to a study of OX40 agonist ivuxolimab in advanced cancers. General study findings and limits: Relatively little clonal expansion, among the lowest observed, appeared in partial responders at 0.1-3.0 mg/kg. With doses of 0.1 to 3.0 mg/kg, CD4+ and CD8+ blood T cells had undergone clonal expansion by week 6. In general, CD8+ T cells held more expanded clones than CD4+ did, on average. The investigators did not determine what antigen specificity the expanded peripheral T cells had.

Data came from immunoSEQ multiplex PCR; TCRdb stores just in-frame clones and leaves some out. The sample has 25,000 to 30,000 clones; 83% are singletons. The specimen comprised CD4+ or CD8+ T cells sorted from blood, sampled in a trial of the OX40 agonist ivuxolimab. This TCR was recovered from an adult with an advanced solid tumor such as melanoma, head and neck, liver or kidney cancer. The V gene is TRBV5-1, the J gene TRBJ2-7; D unresolved. The CDR3 nucleotides are TGCGCCAGCAGCTTGGCCAGTGGGAACGAGCAGTACTTC. Encoded protein: CASSLASGNEQYF.